The clone carrying this T cell receptor beta chain appeared once. Followed longitudinally, the Seattle patients had been enrolled during active infection. This CDR3 comprises 19 residues. In the study's own analysis: Estimated nucleated cell counts came from reference gene primer amplification. The table came from immunoSEQ multiplex PCR; TCRdb's copy has only in-frame clones and leaves some out. Clone size and V and J calls were adopted from that table, with D and trimming inferred from the DNA. The sample shows around 100,000 clones, roughly 92% of them seen only once. This sample stems from a study of blood T cell repertoires in COVID-19. Study overall: Some COVID-19 samples were acute and others convalescent; all came from the United States, Italy and Spain. T cells, B-cell-depleted T cells, or PBMCs supplied cDNA or gDNA.

Source material: peripheral blood. The chain recombines TRBV21-1 with TRBJ1-5; the D call in the table, TRBD1, was not verified against the DNA. TRBV21-1 corresponds to a pseudogene. The origin of this receptor is a woman aged 50 to 60 with COVID-19, enrolled during active disease. Here the CDR3 reads CASSERNRPGAMCNQPQHF. CDR3 nucleotides: TGTGCCAGCAGCGAACGGAATAGGCCAGGGGCTATGTGCAATCAGCCCCAGCATTTT.